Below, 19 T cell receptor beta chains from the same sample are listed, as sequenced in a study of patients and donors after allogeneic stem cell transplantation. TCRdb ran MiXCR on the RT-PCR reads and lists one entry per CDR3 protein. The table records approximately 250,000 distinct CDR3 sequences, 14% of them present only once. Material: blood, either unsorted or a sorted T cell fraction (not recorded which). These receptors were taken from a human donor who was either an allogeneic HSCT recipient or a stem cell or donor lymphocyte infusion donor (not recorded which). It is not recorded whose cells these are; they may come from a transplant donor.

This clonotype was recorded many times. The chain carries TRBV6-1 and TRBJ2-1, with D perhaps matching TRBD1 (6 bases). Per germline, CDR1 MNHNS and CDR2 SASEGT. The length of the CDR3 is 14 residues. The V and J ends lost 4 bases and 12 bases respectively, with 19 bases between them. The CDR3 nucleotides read TGTGCCAGCAGTGGGGGGCTAGCTGGGGCCCGGCAGTTCTTC. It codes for CASSGGLAGARQFF.

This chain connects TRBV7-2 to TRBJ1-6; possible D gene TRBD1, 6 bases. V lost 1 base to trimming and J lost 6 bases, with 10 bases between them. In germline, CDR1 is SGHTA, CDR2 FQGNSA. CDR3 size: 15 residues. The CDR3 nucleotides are TGTGCCAGCAGCTTAGGACAGGCTGCTAATTCACCCCTCCACTTT. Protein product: CASSLGQAANSPLHF.

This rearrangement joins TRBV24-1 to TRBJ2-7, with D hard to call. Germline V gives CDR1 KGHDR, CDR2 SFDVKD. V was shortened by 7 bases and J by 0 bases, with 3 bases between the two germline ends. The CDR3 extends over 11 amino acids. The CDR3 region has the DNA TGTGCCACCAGAACCTCCTACGAGCAGTACTTC. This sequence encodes CATRTSYEQYF.

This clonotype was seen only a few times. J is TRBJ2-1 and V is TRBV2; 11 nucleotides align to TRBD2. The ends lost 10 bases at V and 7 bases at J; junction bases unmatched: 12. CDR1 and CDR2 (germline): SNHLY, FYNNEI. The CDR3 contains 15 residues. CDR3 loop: CATTQTSGAVNEQFF. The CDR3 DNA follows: TGTGCCACGACCCAGACTAGCGGGGCGGTAAATGAGCAGTTCTTC.

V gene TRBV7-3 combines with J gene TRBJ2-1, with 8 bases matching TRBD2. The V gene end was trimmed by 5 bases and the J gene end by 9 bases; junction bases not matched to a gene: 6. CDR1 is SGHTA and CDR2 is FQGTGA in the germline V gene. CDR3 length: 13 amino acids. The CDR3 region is CASSPGRVGEQFF. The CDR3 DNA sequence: TGTGCCAGCAGCCCCGGGAGGGTAGGTGAGCAGTTCTTC.

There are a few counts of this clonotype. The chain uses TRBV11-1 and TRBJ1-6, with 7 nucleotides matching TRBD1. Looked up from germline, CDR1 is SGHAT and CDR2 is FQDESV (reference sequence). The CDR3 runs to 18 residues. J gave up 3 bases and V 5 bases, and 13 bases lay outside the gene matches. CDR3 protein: CASSPITFGTVYNSPLHF. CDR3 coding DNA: TGTGCCAGCAGCCCGATAACGTTCGGGACAGTCTATAATTCACCCCTCCACTTT.

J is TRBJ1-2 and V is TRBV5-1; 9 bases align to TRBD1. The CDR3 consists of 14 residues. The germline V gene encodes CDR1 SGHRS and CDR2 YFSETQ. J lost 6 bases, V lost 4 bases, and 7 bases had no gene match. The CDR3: CASSLPTGGDGYTF. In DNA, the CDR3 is TGCGCCAGCAGCCTTCCGACAGGGGGAGATGGCTACACCTTC.

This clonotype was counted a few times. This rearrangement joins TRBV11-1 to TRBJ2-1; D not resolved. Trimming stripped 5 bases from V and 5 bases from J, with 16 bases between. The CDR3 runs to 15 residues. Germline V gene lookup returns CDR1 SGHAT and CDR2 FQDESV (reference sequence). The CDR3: CASSTNAGNDNEQFF. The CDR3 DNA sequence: TGTGCCAGCAGCACCAATGCTGGCAACGACAATGAGCAGTTCTTC.

CDR3 nucleotides: TGTGCCAGCAGTGAAGGGCGAGCCGACTATGGCTACACCTTC. Encoded protein: CASSEGRADYGYTF. The chain joins TRBV25-1 to TRBJ1-2; no firm D call. The germline gives CDR1 MGHDK, CDR2 SYGVNS. V dropped 2 bases and J dropped 3 bases, with 10 bases sitting between them. This CDR3 region has 14 residues.

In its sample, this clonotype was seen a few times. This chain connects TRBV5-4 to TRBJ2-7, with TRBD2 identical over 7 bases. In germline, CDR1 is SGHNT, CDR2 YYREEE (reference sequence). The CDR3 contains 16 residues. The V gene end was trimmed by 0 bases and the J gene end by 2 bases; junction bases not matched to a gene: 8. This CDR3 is CASSLGIQRDPYEQYF. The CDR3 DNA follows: TGTGCCAGCAGCTTGGGTATCCAGCGGGACCCCTACGAGCAGTACTTC.

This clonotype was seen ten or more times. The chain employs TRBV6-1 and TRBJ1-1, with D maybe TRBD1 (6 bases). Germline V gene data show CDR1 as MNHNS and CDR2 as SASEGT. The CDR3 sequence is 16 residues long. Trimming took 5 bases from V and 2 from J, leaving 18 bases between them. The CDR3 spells CASSPAFDRLNTEAFF. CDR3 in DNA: TGTGCCAGCAGTCCCGCCTTCGACAGGCTAAACACTGAAGCTTTCTTT.

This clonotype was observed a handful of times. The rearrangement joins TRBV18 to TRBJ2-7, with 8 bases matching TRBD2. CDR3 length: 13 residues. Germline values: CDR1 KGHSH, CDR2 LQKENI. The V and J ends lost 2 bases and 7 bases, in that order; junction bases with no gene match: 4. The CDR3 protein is CASSPSSGGEQYF. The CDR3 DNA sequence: TGTGCCAGCTCACCATCCTCGGGGGGGGAGCAGTACTTC.

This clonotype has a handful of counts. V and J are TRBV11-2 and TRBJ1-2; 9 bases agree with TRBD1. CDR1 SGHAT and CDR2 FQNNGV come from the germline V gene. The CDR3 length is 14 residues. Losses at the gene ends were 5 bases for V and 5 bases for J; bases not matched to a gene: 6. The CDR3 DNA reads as TGTGCCAGCAGCGCGGGACAGGGATGGTATGGCTACACCTTC. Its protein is CASSAGQGWYGYTF.

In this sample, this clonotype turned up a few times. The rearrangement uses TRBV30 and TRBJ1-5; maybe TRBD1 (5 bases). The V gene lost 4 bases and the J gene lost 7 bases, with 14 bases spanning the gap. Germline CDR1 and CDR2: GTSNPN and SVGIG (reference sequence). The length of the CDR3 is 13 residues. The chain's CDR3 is CAWKGQGGQPQHF. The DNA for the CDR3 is TGTGCCTGGAAGGGCCAGGGCGGGCAGCCCCAGCATTTT.

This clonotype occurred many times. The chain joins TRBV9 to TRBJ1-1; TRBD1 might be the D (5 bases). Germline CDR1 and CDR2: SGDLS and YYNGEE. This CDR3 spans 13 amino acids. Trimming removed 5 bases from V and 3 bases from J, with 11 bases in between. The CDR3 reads CASSQGDDTEAFF. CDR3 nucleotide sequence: TGTGCCAGCAGTCAAGGGGACGACACTGAAGCTTTCTTT.

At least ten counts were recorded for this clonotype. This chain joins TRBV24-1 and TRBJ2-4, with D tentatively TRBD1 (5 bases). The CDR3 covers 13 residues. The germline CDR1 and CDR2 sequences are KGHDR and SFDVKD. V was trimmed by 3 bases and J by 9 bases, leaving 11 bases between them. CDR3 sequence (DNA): TGTGCCACCAGTGATGCAGGGCTTGGCATTCAGTACTTC. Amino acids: CATSDAGLGIQYF.

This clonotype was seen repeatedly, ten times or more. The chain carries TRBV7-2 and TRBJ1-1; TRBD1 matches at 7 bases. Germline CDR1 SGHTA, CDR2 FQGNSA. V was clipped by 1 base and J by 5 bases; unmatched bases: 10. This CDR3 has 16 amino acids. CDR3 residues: CASSLGQGLGKTEAFF. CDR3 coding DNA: TGTGCCAGCAGCTTAGGACAGGGACTCGGAAAGACTGAAGCTTTCTTT. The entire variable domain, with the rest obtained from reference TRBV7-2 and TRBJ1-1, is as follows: GAGVSQSPSNKVTEKGKDVELRCDPISGHTALYWYRQSLGQGLEFLIYFQGNSAPDKSGLPSDRFSAERTGGSVSTLTIQRTQQEDSAVYLCASSLGQGLGKTEAFFGQGTRLTVV.

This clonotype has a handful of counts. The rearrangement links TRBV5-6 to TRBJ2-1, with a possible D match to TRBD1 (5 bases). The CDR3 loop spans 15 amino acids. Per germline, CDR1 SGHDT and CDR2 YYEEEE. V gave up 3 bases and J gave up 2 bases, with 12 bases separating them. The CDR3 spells CASSWNRPPYNEQFF. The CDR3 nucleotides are TGTGCCAGCAGCTGGAACAGGCCGCCCTACAATGAGCAGTTCTTC.

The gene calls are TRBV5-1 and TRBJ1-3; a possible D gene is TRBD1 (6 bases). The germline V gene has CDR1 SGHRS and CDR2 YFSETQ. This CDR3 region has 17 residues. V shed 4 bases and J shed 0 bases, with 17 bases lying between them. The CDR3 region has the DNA TGCGCCAGCAGCCAAGGGGGGGTTCTCAGCTCTGGAAACACCATATATTTT. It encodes CASSQGGVLSSGNTIYF.